What follows are 10 T cell receptor beta chains derived from one specimen sequenced in a study of blood T cell repertoires in COVID-19. Sequenced by immunoSEQ multiplex PCR; TCRdb stores in-frame clones only, minus some. Altogether some 380,000 clones are present, over 75% being singletons, with the ten largest covering around 1.3%. Specimen: PBMCs or T cells enriched from blood (not recorded which). These TCRs come from a man under 40 who had recovered from COVID-19.

V is TRBV11-2 and J is TRBJ1-2; the D gene is possibly TRBD1 (6 bases). The CDR3 extends over 13 amino acids. Germline V CDR1 and CDR2: SGHAT, FQNNGV. The V end lost 1 base, the J end lost 6 bases, and 9 bases lay between the germline ends. CDR3 region: CASSLGTADGYTF. CDR3 bases: TGTGCCAGCAGCTTAGGGACAGCGGATGGCTACACCTTC.

The chain couples TRBV5-5 to TRBJ1-4; the match to TRBD1 covers 8 bases. CDR3 length: 15 residues. J gave up 8 bases and V 4 bases, and 10 bases lay outside the gene matches. The germline V gene has CDR1 SGHKS and CDR2 YYEKEE (reference sequence). The CDR3 is CASSVSPQGGEKLFF. As DNA, the CDR3 is TGTGCCAGCAGCGTGAGCCCACAGGGGGGGGAAAAACTGTTTTTT.

This clone was picked up one time. The chain recombines TRBV13 with TRBJ1-1; 10 nucleotides match TRBD1. Germline V gene sequence: CDR1 PRHDT, CDR2 FYEKMQ (reference sequence). Unmatched junction bases numbered 2, after V lost 3 bases and J lost 4 bases. The CDR3 is 14 amino acids. The CDR3 region is CASSLGQGFTEAFF. CDR3 nucleotide sequence: TGTGCCAGCAGCTTGGGACAGGGGTTCACTGAAGCTTTCTTT.

Here the CDR3 DNA reads TGTGCCAGCAGGAACGGACAGGGGAATCAGCCCCAGCATTTT. Translated, it gives CASRNGQGNQPQHF. J is TRBJ1-5 and V is TRBV3-1 (or the pseudogene TRBV3-2); 9 bases line up with TRBD1. With V trimmed by 6 bases and J by 4 bases, 4 bases remained unmatched. Germline V lookup: CDR1 LGHDT, CDR2 YNNKEL (reference sequence). The CDR3 has 14 residues.

This chain joins TRBV28 and TRBJ1-2, with no clear D. V gave up 2 bases and J gave up 2 bases, with 6 bases separating them. This CDR3 comprises 13 residues. Germline CDR1 is MDHEN and CDR2 is SYDVKM. The CDR3, as DNA: TGTGCCAGCAGTTTAGTACAGAACTATGGCTACACCTTC. This codes for CASSLVQNYGYTF.

The chain uses TRBV7-8 and TRBJ1-5, with a possible D match to TRBD1 (5 bases). The CDR3 spans 16 residues. The germline CDR1 and CDR2 sequences are SGHVS and FQNEAQ. V lost 2 bases to trimming and J lost 1 base, with 12 bases between them. This CDR3 is CASSLMAGRSNQPQHF. In DNA, the CDR3 is TGTGCCAGCAGCTTAATGGCAGGGAGGAGCAATCAGCCCCAGCATTTT. The whole variable domain, remainder taken from reference TRBV7-8 and TRBJ1-5, is GAGVSQSPRYKVAKRGQDVALRCDPISGHVSLFWYQQALGQGPEFLTYFQNEAQLDKSGLPSDRFFAERPEGSVSTLKIQRTQQEDSAVYLCASSLMAGRSNQPQHFGDGTRLSIL.

The rearrangement joins TRBV11-2 to TRBJ1-6; D is perhaps TRBD1 (5 bases). This CDR3 has 15 residues. The germline gives CDR1 SGHAT, CDR2 FQNNGV. V lost 5 bases and J 7 bases, leaving 15 bases between the germline ends. The CDR3 loop is CASSLTTAPNSPLHF. The CDR3 bases are TGTGCCAGCAGCCTAACGACAGCCCCCAATTCACCCCTCCACTTT.

This chain links TRBV9 with TRBJ2-3; 10 bases are a match to TRBD2. The CDR3 runs to 16 residues. V dropped 4 bases and J dropped 2; count of bases not matched to a gene: 7. CDR1 is SGDLS, CDR2 YYNGEE, per germline. This CDR3 reads CASSTTSGAATDTQYF. CDR3 bases: TGTGCCAGCAGCACTACTAGCGGGGCGGCCACAGATACGCAGTATTTT.

On this clone itself: This sample includes further DNA sequences coding for the same CDR3. The chain combines TRBV12-5 with TRBJ2-6; a possible D gene is TRBD2 (6 bases). The CDR3 has 17 amino acids. Germline CDR1 and CDR2: LGHNT and FRNRAP. Deletions cut 6 bases from V and 0 bases from J, with 15 bases between. The CDR3 spells CASGLGLLASGANVLTF. Here the CDR3 DNA reads TGTGCTAGTGGCCTGGGACTTCTGGCCTCTGGGGCCAACGTCCTGACTTTC.

This chain connects TRBV7-2 to TRBJ2-6; D gene ambiguous. This CDR3 spans 17 amino acids. Germline V lookup: CDR1 SGHTA, CDR2 FQGNSA. The V end was cut by 0 bases, the J end by 1 base, with 10 bases between. As DNA, the CDR3 is TGTGCCAGCAGCTTAGCGTCACAGTCTTCTGGGGCCAACGTCCTGACTTTC. This encodes CASSLASQSSGANVLTF.